The entry that follows covers one T cell receptor beta chain sequence. Its target is not known. The V gene lost 2 bases and the J gene lost 1 base, with 7 bases spanning the gap. Germline V gives CDR1 KGHSH, CDR2 LQKENI. CDR3 length: 14 amino acids. The sample originates from a study of T cells in Graves' hyperthyroidism and ophthalmopathy. Points from the study as a whole: Ophthalmopathy onset followed model prediction by a median around six months.

Using RNA transcripts as the source, TCR beta CDR3 regions were amplified. HTBI primers were the set used in a first-round RT-PCR of the TCR CDR3. One entry per CDR3 protein results from TCRdb running MiXCR on the multiplex PCR reads. The sample records around 280,000 distinct CDR3 sequences, more than 10% being singletons. The chain employs TRBV18 and TRBJ2-3, with D hard to call. This receptor was obtained from a woman in her twenties or thirties with Graves' hyperthyroidism that later progressed to Graves' ophthalmopathy. Sequencing was performed on blood. The CDR3 sequence: CASSPTRRTDTQYF. In DNA form, the CDR3 reads TGTGCCAGCTCACCAACGCGACGCACAGATACGCAGTATTTT. Looking up the rest from reference TRBV18 and TRBJ2-3 gives the full variable domain: NAGVMQNPRHLVRRRGQEARLRCSPMKGHSHVYWYRQLPEEGLKFMVYLQKENIIDESGMPKERFSAEFPKEGPSILRIQQVVRGDSAAYFCASSPTRRTDTQYFGPGTRLTVL.